The 23 T cell receptor beta chains below all came from one sample that was sequenced in a study of tumor-infiltrating lymphocytes in localized non-small cell lung cancer. Produced via immunoSEQ multiplex PCR; TCRdb's table is partial and in-frame only. The sample lists around 16,000 clones, approximately 70% occurring once. Sequencing was done on a sample of lung tumor tissue. All receptors derive from a human donor with non-small cell lung cancer.

The chain joins TRBV7-2 to TRBJ2-5, with TRBD1 identical over 10 bases. The CDR3 spans 15 residues. V gave up 5 bases and J gave up 2 bases; unmatched junction bases: 5. CDR1 and CDR2 (germline): SGHTA, FQGNSA. The CDR3 DNA is TGTGCCAGCAGCACCGGGACAGGGGTACAAGAGACCCAGTACTTC. Translation gives CASSTGTGVQETQYF.

J is TRBJ2-7 and V is TRBV6-5, with TRBD1 matching 12 bases. J gave up 6 bases and V 2 bases, and 5 bases lay outside the gene matches. The germline CDR1 and CDR2 sequences are MNHEY and SVGAGI. CDR3 length equals 15 residues. In DNA, the CDR3 is TGTGCCAGCAGTTACCTAGGGACAGGGGGCGTCGAGCAGTACTTC. Protein sequence: CASSYLGTGGVEQYF.

This clone has more than one count but fewer than ten. The J gene is TRBJ1-1, the V gene TRBV7-9, with TRBD1 matching over 7 bases. This CDR3 comprises 11 residues. Trimming removed 6 bases from V and 12 bases from J; junction bases left unmatched: 7. Germline V gene data show CDR1 as SEHNR and CDR2 as FQNEAQ (reference sequence). In nucleotides, the CDR3 is TGTGCCAGCAGTGAGGGGGCGCAAACTTTCTTT. Translated: CASSEGAQTFF.

The chain is built from TRBV7-6 and TRBJ1-1, with D possibly TRBD1 on 5 matching bases. CDR1 and CDR2 from the germline V gene are SGHVS and FNYEAQ. Trimming stripped 0 bases from V and 8 bases from J, with 10 bases between. The CDR3 contains 13 residues. The CDR3, as DNA: TGTGCCAGCAGCTTAGCAGGGGCCGGCGAAGCTTTCTTT. As protein: CASSLAGAGEAFF.

This clone was picked up one time. The chain combines TRBV6-5 with TRBJ2-7, with 10 nucleotides matching TRBD1. Germline assignment: CDR1 MNHEY and CDR2 SVGAGI. V lost 5 bases to trimming and J lost 5 bases; unmatched junction nucleotides: 9. The CDR3 is 15 residues long. The CDR3 is CASSHTTGGRDEQYF. The CDR3 region has the DNA TGTGCCAGCAGTCATACGACAGGGGGCAGGGACGAGCAGTACTTC.

The chain combines TRBV30 with TRBJ1-6; D ambiguous. Trimming left V 2 bases short and J 10 bases short, with 9 bases between. The CDR3 is 12 residues long. The germline V gene has CDR1 GTSNPN and CDR2 SVGIG (reference sequence). CDR3 bases: TGTGCCTGGAGTCTAACTGGGTCACCCCTCCACTTT. As protein: CAWSLTGSPLHF. Based on the CDR3 plus reference TRBV30 and TRBJ1-6, the full variable domain is SQTIHQWPATLVQPVGSPLSLECTVEGTSNPNLYWYRQAAGRGLQLLFYSVGIGQISSEVPQNLSASRPQDRQFILSSKKLLLSDSGFYLCAWSLTGSPLHFGNGTRLTVT.

The J gene is TRBJ2-1, the V gene TRBV5-8, with D possibly TRBD2 on 5 matching bases. This CDR3 is 15 amino acids long. Trimming took off 0 bases at V and 4 bases at J, with 11 bases between the two ends. Germline CDR1 is SGHTS and CDR2 is YDEGEE. CDR3 nucleotides: TGTGCCAGCAGCTTGGACGGGAAACGGTACAATGAGCAGTTCTTC. This translates into CASSLDGKRYNEQFF.

The chain links TRBV7-2 to TRBJ2-7; D is perhaps TRBD1 (6 bases). The CDR3 is made up of 14 amino acids. Looked up from germline, CDR1 is SGHTA and CDR2 is FQGNSA. V dropped 4 bases and J dropped 7 bases, with 17 bases sitting between them. CDR3 bases: TGTGCCAGCAGCTCAAGGGGGTACGTAAGGGAGCAGTACTTC. Its protein product is CASSSRGYVREQYF.

The chain links TRBV6-1 to TRBJ1-1; D is uncertain. With 7 bases removed from V and 3 bases from J, the gap between germline ends came to 18 bases. The CDR3 is 15 amino acids. In germline, CDR1 is MNHNS, CDR2 SASEGT. The CDR3 bases are TGTGCCAGCACTCTCCAGGATCTGAGGTACACTGAAGCTTTCTTT. The encoded protein is CASTLQDLRYTEAFF.

This clone was seen more than once but under ten times. The chain has TRBV28 and TRBJ1-5; TRBD1 matches 7 bases. Germline V gene lookup returns CDR1 MDHEN and CDR2 SYDVKM. This CDR3 spans 15 amino acids. V shed 2 bases, J shed 3 bases, and the junction held 4 bases outside the gene matches. CDR3 DNA sequence: TGTGCCAGCAGTTTAGGCAGGGGGGCCAATCAGCCCCAGCATTTT. Translating gives CASSLGRGANQPQHF. Full variable domain (outside the CDR3, taken from reference TRBV28 and TRBJ1-5): DVKVTQSSRYLVKRTGEKVFLECVQDMDHENMFWYRQDPGLGLRLIYFSYDVKMKEKGDIPEGYSVSREKKERFSLILESASTNQTSMYLCASSLGRGANQPQHFGDGTRLSIL.

The J gene is TRBJ2-7, the V gene TRBV19; weak D call: TRBD1 (6 bases). Germline CDR1 and CDR2: LNHDA and SQIVND (reference sequence). V lost 5 bases and J 2 bases, leaving 13 bases between the germline ends. This CDR3 comprises 14 residues. The CDR3 DNA sequence: TGTGCCAGTAGTCCCCAGACAGGAACCTACGAGCAGTACTTC. As protein: CASSPQTGTYEQYF.

This clone was found once. The chain couples TRBV7-3 to TRBJ2-3, with a tentative D call TRBD2 (5 bases). The V end lost 4 bases, the J end lost 2 bases, and 10 bases lay between the germline ends. The CDR3 covers 14 residues. Germline CDR1 is SGHTA and CDR2 is FQGTGA. CDR3: CASSYDGNTDTQYF. CDR3 in DNA: TGTGCCAGCAGCTATGACGGGAACACAGATACGCAGTATTTT.

V and J are TRBV5-4 and TRBJ2-3; D is possibly TRBD1 (6 bases). In germline, CDR1 is SGHNT, CDR2 YYREEE (reference sequence). Deletions cut 3 bases from V and 1 base from J, with 6 bases between. This CDR3 contains 13 residues. CDR3 amino acids: CASSYRGTDTQYF. CDR3 sequence (DNA): TGTGCCAGCAGCTACAGGGGCACAGATACGCAGTATTTT.

The rearrangement uses TRBV6-1 and TRBJ1-3, with D maybe TRBD1 (5 bases). CDR1 and CDR2 from the germline V gene are MNHNS and SASEGT. Trimming left V 0 bases short and J 0 bases short, with 18 bases between. This CDR3 comprises 19 residues. The CDR3 DNA follows: TGTGCCAGCAGTGAAGCGTGGGGGGAAAAGCGACACTCTGGAAACACCATATATTTT. Translating it yields CASSEAWGEKRHSGNTIYF.

This clone was detected a few times. This rearrangement joins TRBV5-1 to TRBJ2-1; 7 bases agree with TRBD2. In germline, CDR1 is SGHRS, CDR2 YFSETQ. The junction had 2 bases not matched to a gene; V was cut back by 2 bases and J by 3 bases. The CDR3 is 14 amino acids. The CDR3 protein is CASSFGTIYNEQFF. In DNA form, the CDR3 reads TGCGCCAGCAGCTTCGGGACTATCTACAATGAGCAGTTCTTC.

This sequence joins TRBV10-3 and TRBJ1-5; D ambiguous. Trimming removed 0 bases at V and 8 bases at J, with 5 bases between. The length of the CDR3 is 12 residues. The V gene's germline CDR1 is ENHRY and CDR2 SYGVKD. CDR3 DNA: TGTGCCATCAGTGAGTCGTCGGAGCCCCAGCATTTT. It yields the protein CAISESSEPQHF.

The J gene is TRBJ2-5, the V gene TRBV6-6; no reliable D call. Germline V gives CDR1 MNHNY, CDR2 SVGAGI (reference sequence). The V gene lost 0 bases and the J gene lost 2 bases, with 7 bases spanning the gap. The CDR3 is made up of 14 amino acids. This CDR3 reads CASSYSGSQETQYF. As DNA, the CDR3 is TGTGCCAGCAGTTACTCGGGAAGTCAAGAGACCCAGTACTTC.

V is TRBV30 and J is TRBJ1-5; no definite D call. Per the germline V gene, CDR1 is GTSNPN and CDR2 is SVGIG (reference sequence). Deletions cut 1 base from V and 0 bases from J, with 7 bases between. This CDR3 is built from 14 residues. The CDR3 DNA reads TGTGCCTGGAGTGGGGCCATTAGCAATCAGCCCCAGCATTTT. It is translated as CAWSGAISNQPQHF.

A single count supports this clone. The gene calls are TRBV14 and TRBJ1-4; TRBD1 is a possible D gene (6 bases). Germline V gene data show CDR1 as SGHDN and CDR2 as FVKESK. CDR3 length: 17 amino acids. V was trimmed by 5 bases and J by 8 bases, leaving 24 bases between them. As DNA, the CDR3 is TGTGCCAGCAGCAAAACAGGGAGAGGACGTCTCAGGGAAAAACTGTTTTTT. Translation gives CASSKTGRGRLREKLFF.

The V gene is TRBV6-6, the J gene TRBJ2-1, with 10 bases identical to TRBD2. Trimming at V came to 6 bases and at J to 9 bases, leaving 11 bases not matched to a gene. Germline V gene lookup returns CDR1 MNHNY and CDR2 SVGAGI (reference sequence). The CDR3 has 15 amino acids. CDR3: CASRTSGTSDGEQFF. CDR3 sequence (DNA): TGTGCCAGCAGAACATCCGGGACTAGCGATGGTGAGCAGTTCTTC.

This chain joins TRBV15 and TRBJ2-3; D is unresolved. With 1 base removed from V and 2 bases from J, the gap between germline ends came to 10 bases. The CDR3 length is 15 residues. Germline CDR1 LNHNV, CDR2 YYDKDF (reference sequence). The CDR3 nucleotides read TGTGCCACCAGCAGAGGTTCAGGCCCCACAGATACGCAGTATTTT. It encodes CATSRGSGPTDTQYF.

The chain has TRBV6-5 and TRBJ2-7; TRBD2 matches at 10 bases. CDR3 length equals 15 residues. Germline CDR1 and CDR2: MNHEY and SVGAGI. With 6 bases clipped from V and 6 bases from J, the junction kept 11 bases outside the gene matches. The CDR3 nucleotides read TGTGCCAGCAGGCATAGCGGGGGGAAAGTGGGCGAGCAGTACTTC. As protein: CASRHSGGKVGEQYF.

The rearrangement links TRBV7-2 to TRBJ2-7, with 7 bases matching TRBD1. V gave up 1 base and J gave up 5 bases; unmatched junction bases: 8. The germline V gene encodes CDR1 SGHTA and CDR2 FQGNSA. The CDR3 is made up of 15 amino acids. CDR3 protein: CASSLDFGTDDEQYF. The CDR3 DNA is TGTGCCAGCAGCTTAGACTTTGGGACAGACGACGAGCAGTACTTC.